This TCR beta chain emerged from a study of radiation and T cells in renal cell carcinoma. TCRdb's copy holds only in-frame clones and misses some; the assay was immunoSEQ multiplex PCR. The sample includes around 100,000 clones, about 79% of them seen just once. Time point of the sample: blood 4 weeks post-SBRT, at nephrectomy. Treatment described: 15 Gy SBRT to primary tumor, nephrectomy 4 weeks later. CDR3 length: 15 amino acids. Germline-derived CDR1 and CDR2 are MGHRA and YSYEKL. The J segment lost 3 bases and the V segment lost 2 bases, leaving 6 bases of the junction unmatched. The clonotype was recovered from a man between 60 and 75 years old with renal cell carcinoma. The V and J genes are TRBV4-1 and TRBJ1-2; TRBD1 matches at 7 bases. Sample: blood, taken from a patient whose treatment included radiotherapy and nephrectomy. The CDR3 reads CASSQLTGEYYGYTF. The DNA for the CDR3 is TGCGCCAGCAGCCAACTTACAGGGGAATACTATGGCTACACCTTC.